Shown below are 26 T cell receptor beta chains from a single sample sequenced in a study of blood T cell repertoires in COVID-19 (dated by TCRdb to about 2020). The library was made by the immunoSEQ multiplex PCR assay. Not all clones reach the TCRdb copy of this immuneACCESS table, which keeps in-frame sequences only. Checked studies attribute under half of the gap to unresolved V genes and leave the rest unexplained. The sample table records some 90,000 clones; about nine tenths of these occur just once. Of the sample, roughly 2.3% falls within the top ten clones. Sequenced sample: peripheral blood. The receptors shown here come from a man aged 50-60 years with acute or convalescent COVID-19.

The V gene is TRBV13, the J gene TRBJ2-3, with 10 bases lining up with TRBD2. V shed 5 bases and J 5 bases; nucleotides not matched to a gene: 13. The CDR3 extends over 17 amino acids. Germline V gives CDR1 PRHDT, CDR2 FYEKMQ (reference sequence). The CDR3 sequence is CASSLTRLAGEGDTQYF. For the CDR3, the DNA is TGTGCCAGCAGCCTGACCCGTCTAGCGGGAGAAGGAGATACGCAGTATTTT. Filled out from reference TRBV13 and TRBJ2-3, the complete variable domain reads AAGVIQSPRHLIKEKRETATLKCYPIPRHDTVYWYQQGPGQDPQFLISFYEKMQSDKGSIPDRFSAQQFSDYHSELNMSSLELGDSALYFCASSLTRLAGEGDTQYFGPGTRLTVL.

This chain uses TRBV10-2 with TRBJ2-7; D might be TRBD1 (7 bases). Trimming took 0 bases from V and 7 from J, leaving 16 bases between them. This CDR3 has 15 residues. The V gene's germline CDR1 is WSHSY and CDR2 SAAADI. CDR3 region: CASSESAGQAGEQYF. For the CDR3, the DNA is TGCGCCAGCAGTGAGTCTGCAGGACAGGCGGGGGAGCAGTACTTC.

The chain links TRBV6-1 to TRBJ1-6, with 8 bases fitting TRBD1. J was trimmed by 9 bases and V by 2 bases; bases with no gene match: 12. Germline CDR1 reads MNHNS; CDR2 reads SASEGT. The CDR3 has 17 residues. In nucleotides, the CDR3 is TGTGCCAGCAGTGAAAATCAGTGGGACAGGCTTAGTTCACCCCTCCACTTT. Residues: CASSENQWDRLSSPLHF.

The gene calls are TRBV4-1 and TRBJ2-2; D unclear. V shed 3 bases and J shed 1 base, with 12 bases lying between them. This CDR3 region has 16 residues. The germline V gene encodes CDR1 MGHRA and CDR2 YSYEKL. The CDR3 DNA reads TGCGCCAGCAGCCAGCTGTTGGTCAGGAACACCGGGGAGCTGTTTTTT. This sequence encodes CASSQLLVRNTGELFF.

V and J are TRBV7-3 and TRBJ1-6; 7 bases match TRBD1. J gave up 8 bases and V 5 bases, and 6 bases lay outside the gene matches. CDR1 and CDR2 from the germline V gene are SGHTA and FQGTGA. The CDR3 has 14 residues. CDR3 in amino acids: CASSRGRGDSPLHF. In DNA form, the CDR3 reads TGTGCCAGCAGCCGTGGCAGGGGGGATTCACCCCTCCACTTT. The complete variable domain, with remaining parts taken from reference TRBV7-3 and TRBJ1-6, reads GAGVSQTPSNKVTEKGKYVELRCDPISGHTALYWYRQSLGQGPEFLIYFQGTGAADDSGLPNDRFFAVRPEGSVSTLKIQRTERGDSAVYLCASSRGRGDSPLHFGNGTRLTVT.

The chain combines TRBV6-6 with TRBJ2-5; D possibly corresponds to TRBD2 (5 bases). In germline, CDR1 is MNHNY, CDR2 SVGAGI (reference sequence). The CDR3 contains 15 residues. Deletions cut 2 bases from V and 5 bases from J, with 15 bases between. CDR3 DNA: TGTGCCAGCAGTTACGAGGGATCCCCCCGGGAGACCCAGTACTTC. It yields the protein CASSYEGSPRETQYF.

The chain recombines TRBV7-9 with TRBJ1-1; D uncertain. This CDR3 is built from 12 residues. Between the trimmed V and J ends, which lost 7 bases and 4 bases, there was a span of 10 bases. Germline loops: CDR1 SEHNR, CDR2 FQNEAQ (reference sequence). For the CDR3, the DNA is TGTGCCAGCAACCTGCATAGCACTGAAGCTTTCTTT. It is translated as CASNLHSTEAFF.

The chain is built from TRBV6-1 and TRBJ2-5; TRBD2 agrees at 9 bases. This CDR3 is 16 amino acids long. The V gene end was trimmed by 2 bases and the J gene end by 4 bases; junction bases not matched to a gene: 8. CDR1 and CDR2 from the germline V gene are MNHNS and SASEGT. CDR3 sequence: CASSEFDFSGGETQYF. CDR3 nucleotide sequence: TGTGCCAGCAGTGAATTTGACTTTAGCGGGGGAGAGACCCAGTACTTC.

The V and J genes are TRBV19 and TRBJ2-1; 14 bases map to TRBD2. The V segment lost 3 bases and the J segment 8 bases; nucleotides outside the gene matches: 6. The CDR3 totals 16 residues. CDR1 and CDR2 from the germline V gene are LNHDA and SQIVND (reference sequence). In DNA, the CDR3 is TGTGCCAGTAGTATGAGGGGACTAGCGGGGGTCCATGAGCAGTTCTTC. This sequence encodes CASSMRGLAGVHEQFF.

The chain uses TRBV6-5 and TRBJ2-1; D is possibly TRBD1 (6 bases). This CDR3 spans 15 amino acids. Trimming shortened V by 5 bases and J by 5 bases, and 16 bases separated the two germline ends. CDR1 and CDR2 (germline): MNHEY, SVGAGI. CDR3: CASSNDRRSNNEQFF. The CDR3 DNA follows: TGTGCCAGCAGTAATGACAGGCGTTCAAACAATGAGCAGTTCTTC.

The chain recombines TRBV15 with TRBJ2-7; D perhaps matches TRBD2 (5 bases). This CDR3 has 17 residues. In germline, CDR1 is LNHNV, CDR2 YYDKDF (reference sequence). Trimming cost V 0 bases and J 0 bases, with 15 bases left between them. This CDR3 reads CATSREYSDLGSYEQYF. The CDR3 region has the DNA TGTGCCACCAGCAGAGAATATTCGGACTTAGGCTCCTACGAGCAGTACTTC.

This chain joins TRBV4-3 and TRBJ1-2; possibly TRBD1 for D (5 bases). CDR3 length: 14 amino acids. Germline-derived CDR1 and CDR2 are LGHNA and YSLEER. V lost 4 bases to trimming and J lost 4 bases, with 13 bases between them. The CDR3 DNA is TGCGCCAGCAGCCCCCACGGGGGTACCTATGGCTACACCTTC. Translating gives CASSPHGGTYGYTF.

V gene TRBV7-3 combines with J gene TRBJ2-2, with 8 bases fitting TRBD2. The ends lost 5 bases at V and 0 bases at J; junction bases unmatched: 5. The CDR3 is 16 amino acids. Germline CDR1 is SGHTA and CDR2 is FQGTGA. The CDR3 DNA sequence: TGTGCCAGCAGCCCACTAGCGGCCGCGAACACCGGGGAGCTGTTTTTT. Protein: CASSPLAAANTGELFF.

The chain carries TRBV7-8 and TRBJ2-5; D is ambiguous. V was clipped by 4 bases and J by 5 bases, with 5 bases between them. CDR3 length: 11 amino acids. Germline lookup yields CDR1 SGHVS and CDR2 FQNEAQ. The CDR3 coding sequence is TGTGCCAGCAGCTCTTATGAGACCCAGTACTTC. Translating it yields CASSSYETQYF.

This sequence joins TRBV13 and TRBJ2-5; 10 bases line up with TRBD2. CDR1 is PRHDT, CDR2 FYEKMQ, per germline (reference sequence). With 5 bases clipped from V and 5 bases from J, the junction kept 11 bases outside the gene matches. The CDR3 runs to 16 residues. The CDR3 nucleotides are TGTGCCAGCAGCCCGAGTTCGGGACTAGCGAGGGAGACCCAGTACTTC. Translation: CASSPSSGLARETQYF.

The rearrangement joins TRBV12-5 to TRBJ2-3; no clear D. This CDR3 comprises 17 residues. In germline, CDR1 is LGHNT, CDR2 FRNRAP. Trimming stripped 0 bases from V and 1 base from J, with 14 bases between. The CDR3 nucleotides read TGTGCTAGTGGTTTGGTACTTGGAGCTTCGGGCACAGATACGCAGTATTTT. It is translated as CASGLVLGASGTDTQYF.

The chain links TRBV19 to TRBJ2-1; TRBD1 might be the D (6 bases). Per germline, CDR1 LNHDA and CDR2 SQIVND (reference sequence). This CDR3 spans 16 amino acids. The V end was cut by 6 bases, the J end by 0 bases, with 15 bases between. CDR3 bases: TGTGCCAGTAGCCGCCGGGTGGACAGCTCCTACAATGAGCAGTTCTTC. Translation: CASSRRVDSSYNEQFF.

The genes are TRBV30 and TRBJ2-5, with D unresolved. The germline CDR1 and CDR2 sequences are GTSNPN and SVGIG (reference sequence). The CDR3 consists of 11 residues. The V end lost 2 bases, the J end lost 5 bases, and 6 bases lay between the germline ends. In DNA form, the CDR3 reads TGTGCCTGGAGTCGGTGGGAGACCCAGTACTTC. Its protein product is CAWSRWETQYF.

The CDR3 nucleotides read TGTGCCAGCAGCTTACAGGGCTACTATGGCTACACCTTC. It is translated as CASSLQGYYGYTF. V gene TRBV5-8 combines with J gene TRBJ1-2; tentative D call: TRBD1 (6 bases). CDR3 length equals 13 residues. The germline V and J ends were trimmed by 2 bases and 3 bases, with 8 bases remaining between them. Germline CDR1 is SGHTS and CDR2 is YDEGEE.

This clone was seen a few times. The CDR3 DNA reads TGCAGCGTTGTACAGGGGAACACTGAAGCTTTCTTT. This sequence encodes CSVVQGNTEAFF. V gene TRBV29-1 combines with J gene TRBJ1-1; D is possibly TRBD1 (6 bases). The CDR3 contains 12 residues. Germline V CDR1 and CDR2: SQVTM, ANQGSEA. The V and J ends lost 4 bases and 1 base respectively, with 7 bases between them.

This chain joins TRBV28 and TRBJ2-2; no firm D call. Trimming cost V 4 bases and J 0 bases, with 9 bases left between them. The CDR3 is 15 amino acids. The germline CDR1 and CDR2 sequences are MDHEN and SYDVKM. The CDR3 loop is CASSYRPTNTGELFF. CDR3 sequence (DNA): TGTGCCAGCAGTTACAGACCCACGAACACCGGGGAGCTGTTTTTT.

This chain links TRBV19 with TRBJ2-5; 9 bases agree with TRBD2. The CDR3 is made up of 16 amino acids. Looked up from germline, CDR1 is LNHDA and CDR2 is SQIVND (reference sequence). V was clipped by 6 bases and J by 3 bases; unmatched bases: 11. CDR3 protein: CASSQLAGDRKETQYF. CDR3 DNA: TGTGCCAGTAGCCAATTAGCGGGAGATAGAAAAGAGACCCAGTACTTC.

This clone was found a few times. This chain uses TRBV2 with TRBJ1-1; perhaps TRBD1 as D (6 bases). CDR3 size: 14 residues. Germline CDR1 SNHLY, CDR2 FYNNEI. Trimming shortened V by 8 bases and J by 4 bases, and 17 bases separated the two germline ends. CDR3 in amino acids: CASRDTLLGTEAFF. CDR3 nucleotide sequence: TGTGCCAGCCGGGACACGCTGCTGGGCACTGAAGCTTTCTTT. The entire variable domain, with the rest obtained from reference TRBV2 and TRBJ1-1, is as follows: EPEVTQTPSHQVTQMGQEVILRCVPISNHLYFYWYRQILGQKVEFLVSFYNNEISEKSEIFDDQFSVERPDGSNFTLKIRSTKLEDSAMYFCASRDTLLGTEAFFGQGTRLTVV.

The chain joins TRBV11-3 to TRBJ2-7, with 8 bases that match TRBD1. The CDR3 is 18 residues long. J lost 1 base, V lost 1 base, and 12 bases had no gene match. Germline V gives CDR1 SGHNT, CDR2 YENEEA. DNA of the CDR3: TGTGCCAGCAGCTTAGGAAAACCGGGACAGGCGAAATCCTACGAGCAGTACGTC. It is translated as CASSLGKPGQAKSYEQYV.

The J gene is TRBJ1-1, the V gene TRBV19, with D tentatively TRBD1 (6 bases). CDR1 and CDR2 from the germline V gene are LNHDA and SQIVND (reference sequence). V lost 5 bases, J lost 2 bases, and 12 bases lay in between. The CDR3 totals 14 residues. The CDR3 reads CASSRPGHNTEAFF. DNA for the CDR3: TGTGCCAGTAGTCGCCCGGGACACAACACTGAAGCTTTCTTT.

CDR3 region: CSAGGLAGVPYEQYF. CDR3 DNA sequence: TGCAGTGCTGGTGGACTAGCGGGTGTGCCGTACGAGCAGTACTTC. V usage is TRBV20-1 and J usage is TRBJ2-7; 11 nucleotides agree with TRBD2. Unmatched junction bases numbered 10, after V lost 5 bases and J lost 4 bases. There are 15 residues in the CDR3. CDR1 and CDR2 from the germline V gene are DFQATT and SNEGSKA (reference sequence).